This paragraph covers one TCR beta chain sequence. Its specificity is not known. This entry is derived from a study of identifying expanded T cells in peripheral blood. General study results and limits: Differentially abundant clones: roughly 1.2 between replicates, 16.4 at around 15 days, 19 at four.

Assay used: immunoSEQ multiplex PCR; TCRdb lists only in-frame clones, some missing. Among 80,000 to 90,000 clones listed, around 88% were seen once. Germline V gene data show CDR1 as WSHSY and CDR2 as SAAADI. This CDR3 contains 17 residues. The V end lost 2 bases, the J end lost 3 bases, and 17 bases lay between the germline ends. This chain joins TRBV10-2 and TRBJ2-1, with D perhaps assigned TRBD1 or TRBD2 (5 bases each). This TCR derives from a person aged 18-70 years in good health. Sequencing was done on a sample of blood. The CDR3 here is CASSEPGSGGVYNEQFF. Here the CDR3 DNA reads TGCGCCAGCAGTGAGCCGGGGAGTGGGGGAGTCTACAATGAGCAGTTCTTC.